These 5 T cell receptor beta chains were all obtained from the same sample, sequenced in a study of T cell responses to AZD1222 COVID-19 vaccine. Some clones are missing from TCRdb's copy, which holds only in-frame ones; the method was immunoSEQ multiplex PCR. The sample shows some 130,000 clones, about 92% of them seen only once. The input for sequencing was peripheral blood, taken 28 days after the second AZD1222 dose. These receptors originate from an adult who received the AZD1222 COVID-19 vaccine.

CDR3 in DNA: TGTGCCAGTAGTATGGATCTTTACAGGGAGCGCATAGGAAGCAATCAGCCCCAGCATTTT. It encodes CASSMDLYRERIGSNQPQHF. The rearrangement uses TRBV19 and TRBJ1-5, with D perhaps matching TRBD1 (6 bases). The CDR3 is made up of 20 amino acids. The germline CDR1 and CDR2 sequences are LNHDA and SQIVND (reference sequence). Deletions cut 3 bases from V and 1 base from J, with 25 bases between.

J is TRBJ2-5 and V is TRBV2; the match to TRBD2 covers 7 bases. This CDR3 contains 14 residues. V shed 6 bases and J 5 bases; nucleotides not matched to a gene: 9. Looked up from germline, CDR1 is SNHLY and CDR2 is FYNNEI. The CDR3 DNA is TGTGCCAGCAGCCAGACTAGCCGGGGGGAGACCCAGTACTTC. Encoded protein: CASSQTSRGETQYF.

This CDR3 is CASSRSGGENQPQHF. The DNA for the CDR3 is TGTGCCAGCTCACGCTCCGGGGGTGAAAATCAGCCCCAGCATTTT. The chain uses TRBV18 and TRBJ1-5; the D gene is possibly TRBD1 (5 bases). V was clipped by 4 bases and J by 4 bases, with 14 bases between them. Germline V gives CDR1 KGHSH, CDR2 LQKENI. The CDR3 is made up of 15 amino acids.

This clone was counted a single time. The V gene is TRBV6-5, the J gene TRBJ1-1; TRBD1 is a possible D gene (6 bases). The CDR3 is made up of 15 amino acids. CDR1 MNHEY and CDR2 SVGAGI come from the germline V gene. Trimming shortened V by 0 bases and J by 0 bases, and 8 bases separated the two germline ends. CDR3 nucleotide sequence: TGTGCCAGCAGTTACTCTAGGACAGTGAACACTGAAGCTTTCTTT. It translates to CASSYSRTVNTEAFF.

This rearrangement joins TRBV25-1 to TRBJ2-7; no reliable D call. Germline-derived CDR1 and CDR2 are MGHDK and SYGVNS. CDR3 length: 14 residues. V lost 4 bases and J 3 bases, leaving 13 bases between the germline ends. The DNA for the CDR3 is TGTGCCAGCAGTGGTCCGCTGAGATTCTACGAGCAGTACTTC. Translating it yields CASSGPLRFYEQYF.